Following are 2 T cell receptor beta chains from one sample sequenced in a study of CD8 T cells in Susac syndrome. A quantity of about 0.5 to 1 ug RNA underwent reverse transcription using random hexamers. TCRdb fed the immunoSEQ multiplex PCR reads into MiXCR, producing one record per CDR3 protein. The top ten hold about 0.1% of the sample, which has some 180,000 distinct CDR3 sequences, over 85% seen once. Sequencing was done on a sample of CD4+ T cells from PBMCs. These receptor sequences come from a human donor in good health.

J is TRBJ1-5 and V is TRBV7-8, with 10 positions matching TRBD1. CDR1 SGHVS and CDR2 FQNEAQ come from the germline V gene. This CDR3 has 15 amino acids. The V and J ends lost 5 bases and 6 bases, in that order; junction bases with no gene match: 7. This CDR3 reads CASSPGRDRGQPQHF. For the CDR3, the DNA is TGTGCCAGCAGCCCAGGAAGGGACAGGGGTCAGCCCCAGCATTTT.

V and J are TRBV6-2 or TRBV6-3 and TRBJ1-1; D remains unclear. This CDR3 is 14 amino acids long. Between the trimmed V and J ends, which lost 7 bases and 3 bases, there was a span of 15 bases. Per germline, CDR1 MNHEY and CDR2 SVGEGT. The CDR3 protein is CASKADLRYTEAFF. CDR3 coding DNA: TGTGCCAGCAAAGCTGACTTACGATACACTGAAGCTTTCTTT.